Below are 32 T cell receptor beta chains sequenced from a single sample in a study of blood T cell repertoires in COVID-19. Here immunoSEQ multiplex PCR was the method, and the copy in TCRdb shows in-frame clones only, minus some. The table records about 140,000 clones, more than 85% of them present only once. Sequencing was performed on peripheral blood. Receptors were obtained from a human donor in a cohort sampled during active COVID-19.

J is TRBJ2-7 and V is TRBV7-2; 12 bases are a match to TRBD1. Trimming took 1 base from V and 6 from J; bases not matched to a gene: 10. The CDR3 sequence is 17 residues long. CDR1 is SGHTA and CDR2 is FQGNSA in the germline V gene. The CDR3 region has the DNA TGTGCCAGCAGCTTAGGAGTACCGGGACAGGGGGCCGGCGAGCAGTACTTC. This encodes CASSLGVPGQGAGEQYF. Full variable domain (remainder filled in from reference TRBV7-2 and TRBJ2-7): GAGVSQSPSNKVTEKGKDVELRCDPISGHTALYWYRQSLGQGLEFLIYFQGNSAPDKSGLPSDRFSAERTGGSVSTLTIQRTQQEDSAVYLCASSLGVPGQGAGEQYFGPGTRLTVT.

The chain is built from TRBV28 and TRBJ1-2, with 7 bases fitting TRBD1. Germline CDR1 is MDHEN and CDR2 is SYDVKM. The CDR3 has 13 residues. The V and J ends lost 6 bases and 3 bases, in that order; junction bases with no gene match: 4. CDR3: CASSPQGDYGYTF. The CDR3 region has the DNA TGTGCCAGCAGCCCGCAGGGGGACTATGGCTACACCTTC.

This clone was found a few times. V usage is TRBV7-2 and J usage is TRBJ2-5; D not certain. Germline CDR1 SGHTA, CDR2 FQGNSA. V was pared by 2 bases and J by 8 bases, with 18 bases between. The CDR3 covers 15 residues. CDR3 protein: CASSLRPSELSTQYF. Here the CDR3 DNA reads TGTGCCAGCAGCTTAAGGCCCAGCGAACTGAGTACCCAGTACTTC. The variable domain in full, with the rest retrieved from reference TRBV7-2 and TRBJ2-5, is GAGVSQSPSNKVTEKGKDVELRCDPISGHTALYWYRQSLGQGLEFLIYFQGNSAPDKSGLPSDRFSAERTGGSVSTLTIQRTQQEDSAVYLCASSLRPSELSTQYFGPGTRLLVL.

Here the CDR3 DNA reads TGTGCCAGCAGCCCGTCTAGCGGGAGGATGAATGAGCAGTTCTTC. Amino acid sequence: CASSPSSGRMNEQFF. The chain couples TRBV5-8 to TRBJ2-1; 11 bases align to TRBD2. The CDR3 runs to 15 residues. Germline CDR1 SGHTS, CDR2 YDEGEE. Unmatched junction bases numbered 7, after V lost 4 bases and J lost 7 bases.

This sequence joins TRBV28 and TRBJ2-2; weak D call: TRBD1 (6 bases). Trimming left V 11 bases short and J 1 base short, with 11 bases between. The CDR3 length is 13 residues. CDR1 and CDR2 (germline): MDHEN, SYDVKM. The CDR3 DNA is TGTGCCCGGGCGGACAGGAACACCGGGGAGCTGTTTTTT. This codes for CARADRNTGELFF.

The chain combines TRBV5-1 with TRBJ2-7; maybe TRBD2 (5 bases). Germline V CDR1 and CDR2: SGHRS, YFSETQ. V was pared by 0 bases and J by 2 bases, with 9 bases between. The CDR3 has 14 residues. In DNA form, the CDR3 reads TGCGCCAGCAGCTTGGGGGGAGCGACCTACGAGCAGTACTTC. Translation: CASSLGGATYEQYF.

This clone appeared once. The J gene is TRBJ2-5, the V gene TRBV10-2, with 13 nucleotides matching TRBD2. The V and J ends lost 8 bases and 4 bases, in that order; junction bases with no gene match: 7. Germline CDR1 is WSHSY and CDR2 is SAAADI. The CDR3 length is 15 residues. CDR3 nucleotides: TGCGCCAGCGGAAAGGGACTAGCGGGGTCAGAGACCCAGTACTTC. It yields the protein CASGKGLAGSETQYF.

In this sample, this clone turned up a few times. The V call is TRBV5-1, the J call TRBJ2-3; D is unresolved. Germline CDR1 SGHRS, CDR2 YFSETQ. The CDR3 is made up of 14 amino acids. V dropped 3 bases and J dropped 2 bases, with 10 bases sitting between them. The CDR3 protein is CASSSLSPTDTQYF. In DNA form, the CDR3 reads TGCGCCAGCAGCTCACTATCACCCACAGATACGCAGTATTTT. The full variable domain, completed using reference TRBV5-1 and TRBJ2-3, is KAGVTQTPRYLIKTRGQQVTLSCSPISGHRSVSWYQQTPGQGLQFLFEYFSETQRNKGNFPGRFSGRQFSNSRSEMNVSTLELGDSALYLCASSSLSPTDTQYFGPGTRLTVL.

The chain has TRBV6-5 and TRBJ2-7; 7 nucleotides agree with TRBD1. The CDR3 is made up of 13 amino acids. Germline V gene sequence: CDR1 MNHEY, CDR2 SVGAGI. The junction had 6 bases not matched to a gene; V was cut back by 7 bases and J by 3 bases. CDR3 bases: TGTGCCAGCACCCGACAGGGCTTCTACGAGCAGTACTTC. It codes for CASTRQGFYEQYF.

DNA for the CDR3: TGTGCCATCAGTGGTGGAGACGAGCAGTACTTC. It translates to CAISGGDEQYF. The chain is built from TRBV10-3 and TRBJ2-7; D not certain. Trimming left V 4 bases short and J 5 bases short, with 6 bases between. CDR3 length: 11 amino acids. CDR1 and CDR2 (germline): ENHRY, SYGVKD.

This chain links TRBV5-6 with TRBJ2-3; 8 bases map to TRBD2. Germline-derived CDR1 and CDR2 are SGHDT and YYEEEE. The length of the CDR3 is 15 residues. After removal of 5 bases from V and 4 bases from J, the junction contained 9 bases not matched to a gene. The CDR3 DNA is TGTGCCAGCAGAAGCAGCGGGAGATCCCCAGATACGCAGTATTTT. Translated: CASRSSGRSPDTQYF.

The chain carries TRBV7-9 and TRBJ1-1, with TRBD1 matching 7 bases. The CDR3 runs to 15 residues. The germline V gene has CDR1 SEHNR and CDR2 FQNEAQ (reference sequence). V trimming: 5 bases; J trimming: 1 base; junction bases outside the gene matches: 7. CDR3 sequence: CASSGNRGANTEAFF. The DNA for the CDR3 is TGTGCCAGCAGCGGCAACAGGGGCGCGAACACTGAAGCTTTCTTT.

The chain is built from TRBV6-4 and TRBJ2-1; 8 bases are a match to TRBD2. This CDR3 contains 13 residues. Germline CDR1 is MRHNA and CDR2 is SNTAGT. The V segment lost 3 bases and the J segment 8 bases; nucleotides outside the gene matches: 3. In nucleotides, the CDR3 is TGTGCCAGCAGTGAGCCGACTAGCGATGAGCAGTTCTTC. Residues: CASSEPTSDEQFF.

The chain has TRBV11-2 and TRBJ2-4; 9 positions match TRBD2. V was pared by 5 bases and J by 8 bases, with 19 bases of the junction left unmatched. Germline V CDR1 and CDR2: SGHAT, FQNNGV. There are 18 residues in the CDR3. The CDR3 here is CASSPSDASGAIAYIQYF. CDR3 in DNA: TGTGCCAGCAGCCCCTCAGATGCTAGCGGGGCGATCGCATACATTCAGTACTTC. Full variable domain (remainder filled in from reference TRBV11-2 and TRBJ2-4): EAGVAQSPRYKIIEKRQSVAFWCNPISGHATLYWYQQILGQGPKLLIQFQNNGVVDDSQLPKDRFSAERLKGVDSTLKIQPAKLEDSAVYLCASSPSDASGAIAYIQYFGAGTRLSVL.

The V gene is TRBV4-1, the J gene TRBJ1-1, with D uncertain. Deletions cut 4 bases from V and 3 bases from J, with 12 bases between. There are 14 residues in the CDR3. Germline CDR1 and CDR2: MGHRA and YSYEKL. The CDR3 coding sequence is TGCGCCAGCAGCCTCCCCATGGCAGACACTGAAGCTTTCTTT. This gives the protein CASSLPMADTEAFF.

This chain joins TRBV28 and TRBJ1-5; D not certain. The germline CDR1 and CDR2 sequences are MDHEN and SYDVKM. CDR3 size: 18 residues. Trimming stripped 1 base from V and 3 bases from J, with 19 bases between. CDR3 nucleotide sequence: TGTGCCAGCAGTTTATTCGGGAACCAAGCCTCCTTCAATCAGCCCCAGCATTTT. This codes for CASSLFGNQASFNQPQHF. The entire variable domain, with the rest obtained from reference TRBV28 and TRBJ1-5, is as follows: DVKVTQSSRYLVKRTGEKVFLECVQDMDHENMFWYRQDPGLGLRLIYFSYDVKMKEKGDIPEGYSVSREKKERFSLILESASTNQTSMYLCASSLFGNQASFNQPQHFGDGTRLSIL.

The V gene is TRBV27, the J gene TRBJ2-3; 11 nucleotides agree with TRBD2. The CDR3 sequence is 16 residues long. The V segment lost 4 bases and the J segment 2 bases; nucleotides outside the gene matches: 5. Germline-derived CDR1 and CDR2 are MNHEY and SMNVEV (reference sequence). This chain's CDR3 is CASSSLTSGNTDTQYF. The DNA for the CDR3 is TGTGCCAGCAGTTCCTTGACTAGCGGGAACACAGATACGCAGTATTTT.

Regarding this clone: The sample contains more than one DNA sequence encoding this CDR3. The chain uses TRBV5-1 and TRBJ2-7; TRBD2 is a possible D gene (6 bases). The germline CDR1 and CDR2 sequences are SGHRS and YFSETQ. CDR3 length equals 13 residues. Trimming removed 0 bases at V and 5 bases at J, with 9 bases between. In nucleotides, the CDR3 is TGCGCCAGCAGCTTGGCGCCGGGGGACGAGCAGTACTTC. It is translated as CASSLAPGDEQYF.

The V and J genes are TRBV5-5 and TRBJ2-1; 10 bases agree with TRBD2. CDR3 length: 17 residues. The V and J ends lost 0 bases and 1 base, in that order; junction bases with no gene match: 4. Looked up from germline, CDR1 is SGHKS and CDR2 is YYEKEE (reference sequence). The DNA for the CDR3 is TGTGCCAGCAGCTTGGTCCTAGCGGGGGATTCCTACAATGAGCAGTTCTTC. Its protein product is CASSLVLAGDSYNEQFF.

J is TRBJ2-7 and V is TRBV5-8; 10 nucleotides align to TRBD1. The CDR3 is 16 residues long. Per germline, CDR1 SGHTS and CDR2 YDEGEE. Trimming removed 4 bases from V and 5 bases from J; junction bases left unmatched: 12. This chain's CDR3 is CASSPRWGQGLDEQYF. In DNA, the CDR3 is TGTGCCAGCAGCCCACGTTGGGGACAGGGGCTCGACGAGCAGTACTTC. The full variable domain, completed using reference TRBV5-8 and TRBJ2-7, is EAGVTQSPTHLIKTRGQQATLRCSPISGHTSVYWYQQALGLGLQFLLWYDEGEERNRGNFPPRFSGRQFPNYSSELNVNALELEDSALYLCASSPRWGQGLDEQYFGPGTRLTVT.

J is TRBJ1-5 and V is TRBV5-4; 8 bases fit TRBD1. The J segment lost 2 bases and the V segment lost 10 bases, leaving 8 bases of the junction unmatched. Germline CDR1 and CDR2: SGHNT and YYREEE (reference sequence). The CDR3 runs 14 residues. CDR3 DNA: TGTGCCCGGGCGGACAGGGAGGGCAATCAGCCCCAGCATTTT. As protein: CARADREGNQPQHF.

The chain combines TRBV9 with TRBJ2-7; D is unclear. Germline V CDR1 and CDR2: SGDLS, YYNGEE. This CDR3 comprises 13 residues. The ends were cut back, 1 base at V and 2 bases at J, with 7 bases in the middle. The CDR3: CASSVSPTYEQYF. CDR3 bases: TGTGCCAGCAGCGTATCCCCCACCTACGAGCAGTACTTC.

J is TRBJ1-4 and V is TRBV27, with D possibly being TRBD1 (5 bases). From germline, CDR1 is MNHEY and CDR2 SMNVEV (reference sequence). The CDR3 has 14 amino acids. V was clipped by 3 bases and J by 5 bases, with 10 bases between them. This chain's CDR3 is CASSLTATNEKLFF. Written as DNA, the CDR3 is TGTGCCAGCAGTTTGACAGCCACAAATGAAAAACTGTTTTTT.

The gene calls are TRBV7-8 and TRBJ2-7; 10 bases map to TRBD2. CDR1 and CDR2 from the germline V gene are SGHVS and FQNEAQ. Trimming cost V 6 bases and J 7 bases; bases outside gene matches: 9. The CDR3 has 14 amino acids. The CDR3 sequence is CASRLAGLSGEQYF. CDR3 sequence (DNA): TGTGCCAGCAGACTAGCGGGACTATCGGGAGAGCAGTACTTC.

The chain joins TRBV6-2 or TRBV6-3 to TRBJ2-2; no definite D call. V lost 5 bases, J lost 3 bases, and 16 bases lay in between. Looked up from germline, CDR1 is MNHEY and CDR2 is SVGEGT. This CDR3 has 16 amino acids. The CDR3 loop reads CASSTLLEGHTGELFF. In DNA form, the CDR3 reads TGTGCCAGCAGTACCCTGCTAGAAGGTCACACCGGGGAGCTGTTTTTT.

The chain employs TRBV14 and TRBJ2-7; D might be TRBD1 (5 bases). From germline, CDR1 is SGHDN and CDR2 FVKESK. Trimming removed 1 base from V and 2 bases from J, with 9 bases in between. The CDR3 is made up of 14 amino acids. In DNA form, the CDR3 reads TGTGCCAGCAGCCAAGGACTGGGGCCCTACGAGCAGTACTTC. This encodes CASSQGLGPYEQYF.

The chain carries TRBV7-3 and TRBJ2-5, with D possibly TRBD1 on 6 matching bases. V lost 5 bases and J 7 bases, leaving 14 bases between the germline ends. In germline, CDR1 is SGHTA, CDR2 FQGTGA. CDR3 length equals 13 residues. CDR3 sequence (DNA): TGTGCCAGCAGCCCCACAGGGAAGGGGACCCAGTACTTC. The encoded protein is CASSPTGKGTQYF.

V and J are TRBV19 and TRBJ2-2, with TRBD1 as a possible D gene (5 bases). The germline gives CDR1 LNHDA, CDR2 SQIVND (reference sequence). Trimming shortened V by 3 bases and J by 5 bases, and 7 bases separated the two germline ends. The CDR3 is 13 amino acids. DNA of the CDR3: TGTGCCAGTAGTATGAGACAGACCGGGGAGCTGTTTTTT. It is translated as CASSMRQTGELFF.

This rearrangement joins TRBV6-4 to TRBJ2-1; 10 bases map to TRBD2. CDR3 size: 15 residues. V trimming: 6 bases; J trimming: 8 bases; junction bases outside the gene matches: 10. Germline V gene lookup returns CDR1 MRHNA and CDR2 SNTAGT. CDR3: CASRPEAGGRDEQFF. The DNA of the CDR3 is TGTGCCAGCAGACCTGAAGCGGGGGGGCGCGATGAGCAGTTCTTC.

The chain employs TRBV30 and TRBJ1-1; 8 nucleotides align to TRBD1. V dropped 2 bases and J dropped 4; count of bases not matched to a gene: 6. There are 14 residues in the CDR3. Looked up from germline, CDR1 is GTSNPN and CDR2 is SVGIG (reference sequence). The CDR3 region is CAWSRQGAGTEAFF. The CDR3 nucleotides are TGTGCCTGGAGTCGGCAGGGGGCGGGCACTGAAGCTTTCTTT.

CDR3 amino acids: CASSDMASGEQFF. In DNA form, the CDR3 reads TGTGCCAGCAGTGACATGGCATCGGGGGAGCAGTTCTTC. This chain uses TRBV6-4 with TRBJ2-1; a possible D gene is TRBD2 (5 bases). The V end was cut by 2 bases, the J end by 10 bases, with 12 bases between. Germline CDR1 reads MRHNA; CDR2 reads SNTAGT. The CDR3 loop spans 13 amino acids.

CDR3: CASSVSGFGREQYF. The CDR3 DNA reads TGTGCCAGCAGCGTTTCAGGGTTTGGTCGGGAGCAGTACTTC. The rearrangement joins TRBV27 to TRBJ2-7, with D perhaps TRBD1 (5 bases). This CDR3 is built from 14 residues. With 6 bases removed from V and 7 bases from J, the gap between germline ends came to 19 bases. The germline V gene has CDR1 MNHEY and CDR2 SMNVEV (reference sequence).